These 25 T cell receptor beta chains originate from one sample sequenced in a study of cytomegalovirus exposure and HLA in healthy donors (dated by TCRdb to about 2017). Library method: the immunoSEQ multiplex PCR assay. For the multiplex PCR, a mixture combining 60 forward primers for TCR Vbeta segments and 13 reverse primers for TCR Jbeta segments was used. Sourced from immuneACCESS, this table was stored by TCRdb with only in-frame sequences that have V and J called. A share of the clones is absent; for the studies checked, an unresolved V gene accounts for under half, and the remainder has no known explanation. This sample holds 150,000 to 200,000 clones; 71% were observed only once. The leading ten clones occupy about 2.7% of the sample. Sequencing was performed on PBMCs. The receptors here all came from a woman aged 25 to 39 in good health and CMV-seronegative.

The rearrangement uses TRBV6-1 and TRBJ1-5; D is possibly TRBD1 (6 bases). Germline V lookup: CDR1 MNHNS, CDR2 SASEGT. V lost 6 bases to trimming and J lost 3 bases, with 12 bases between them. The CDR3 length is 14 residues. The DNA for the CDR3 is TGTGCCAGCAGGGACGACAGGACCAATCAGCCCCAGCATTTT. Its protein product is CASRDDRTNQPQHF.

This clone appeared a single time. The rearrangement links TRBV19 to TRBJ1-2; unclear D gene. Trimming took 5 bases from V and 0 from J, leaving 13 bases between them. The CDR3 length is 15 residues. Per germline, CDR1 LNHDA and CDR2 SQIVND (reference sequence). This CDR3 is CASSRRSGTNYGYTF. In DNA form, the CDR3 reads TGTGCCAGTAGTCGCCGTAGCGGGACTAACTATGGCTACACCTTC.

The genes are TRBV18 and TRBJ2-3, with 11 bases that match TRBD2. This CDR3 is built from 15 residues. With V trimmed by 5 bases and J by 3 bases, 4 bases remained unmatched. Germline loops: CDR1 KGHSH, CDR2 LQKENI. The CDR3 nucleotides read TGTGCCAGCTCATCAACTAGCGGGAGAACAGATACGCAGTATTTT. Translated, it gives CASSSTSGRTDTQYF.

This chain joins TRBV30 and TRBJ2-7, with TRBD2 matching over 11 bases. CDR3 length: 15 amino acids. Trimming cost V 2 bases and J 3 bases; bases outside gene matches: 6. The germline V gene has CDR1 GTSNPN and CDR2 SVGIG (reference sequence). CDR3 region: CAWSKASGGYYEQYF. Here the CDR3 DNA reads TGTGCCTGGAGTAAGGCTAGCGGGGGGTACTACGAGCAGTACTTC. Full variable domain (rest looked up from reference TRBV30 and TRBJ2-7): SQTIHQWPATLVQPVGSPLSLECTVEGTSNPNLYWYRQAAGRGLQLLFYSVGIGQISSEVPQNLSASRPQDRQFILSSKKLLLSDSGFYLCAWSKASGGYYEQYFGPGTRLTVT.

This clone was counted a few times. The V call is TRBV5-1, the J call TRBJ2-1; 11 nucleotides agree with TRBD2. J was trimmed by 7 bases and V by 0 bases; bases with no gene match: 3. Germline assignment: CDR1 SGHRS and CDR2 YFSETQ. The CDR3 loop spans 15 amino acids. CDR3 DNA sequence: TGCGCCAGCAGCTTGGTAGTAGCGGGGGGGAATGAGCAGTTCTTC. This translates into CASSLVVAGGNEQFF. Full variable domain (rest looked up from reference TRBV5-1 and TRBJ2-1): KAGVTQTPRYLIKTRGQQVTLSCSPISGHRSVSWYQQTPGQGLQFLFEYFSETQRNKGNFPGRFSGRQFSNSRSEMNVSTLELGDSALYLCASSLVVAGGNEQFFGPGTRLTVL.

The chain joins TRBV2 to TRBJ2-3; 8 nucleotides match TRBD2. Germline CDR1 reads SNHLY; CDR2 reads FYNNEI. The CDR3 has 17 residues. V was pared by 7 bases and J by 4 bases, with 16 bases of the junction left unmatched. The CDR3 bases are TGTGCCAGCACCCTCCTAGGGGGGACTAGGGGATCAGATACGCAGTATTTT. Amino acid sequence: CASTLLGGTRGSDTQYF. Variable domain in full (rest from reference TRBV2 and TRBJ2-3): EPEVTQTPSHQVTQMGQEVILRCVPISNHLYFYWYRQILGQKVEFLVSFYNNEISEKSEIFDDQFSVERPDGSNFTLKIRSTKLEDSAMYFCASTLLGGTRGSDTQYFGPGTRLTVL.

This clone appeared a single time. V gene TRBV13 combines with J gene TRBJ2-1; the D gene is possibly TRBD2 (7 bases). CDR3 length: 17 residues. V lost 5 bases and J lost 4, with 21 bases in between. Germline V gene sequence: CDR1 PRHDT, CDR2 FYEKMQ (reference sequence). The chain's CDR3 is CASSPRGPWGGYNEQFF. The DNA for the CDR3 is TGTGCCAGCAGCCCACGGGGGCCCTGGGGGGGGTACAATGAGCAGTTCTTC. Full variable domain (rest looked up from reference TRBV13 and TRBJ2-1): AAGVIQSPRHLIKEKRETATLKCYPIPRHDTVYWYQQGPGQDPQFLISFYEKMQSDKGSIPDRFSAQQFSDYHSELNMSSLELGDSALYFCASSPRGPWGGYNEQFFGPGTRLTVL.

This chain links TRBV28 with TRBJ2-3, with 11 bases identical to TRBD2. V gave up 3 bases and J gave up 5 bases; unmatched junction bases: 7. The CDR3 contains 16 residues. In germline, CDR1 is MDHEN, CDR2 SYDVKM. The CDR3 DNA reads TGTGCCAGCAGTTTCGTTACTAGCGGGGGATTAGATACGCAGTATTTT. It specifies CASSFVTSGGLDTQYF.

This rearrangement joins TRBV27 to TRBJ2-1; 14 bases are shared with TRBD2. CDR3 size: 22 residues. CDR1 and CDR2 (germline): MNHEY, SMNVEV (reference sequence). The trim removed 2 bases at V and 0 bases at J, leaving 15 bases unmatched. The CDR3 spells CASSLVAPGLAGVIPSYNEQFF. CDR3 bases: TGTGCCAGCAGTTTAGTCGCCCCGGGACTAGCGGGAGTGATTCCCTCCTACAATGAGCAGTTCTTC.

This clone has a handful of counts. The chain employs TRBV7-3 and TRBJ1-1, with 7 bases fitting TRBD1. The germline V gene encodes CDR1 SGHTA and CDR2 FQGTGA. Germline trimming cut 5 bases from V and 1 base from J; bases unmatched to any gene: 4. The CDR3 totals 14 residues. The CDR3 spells CASSDGTANTEAFF. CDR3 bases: TGTGCCAGCAGCGATGGGACAGCGAACACTGAAGCTTTCTTT.

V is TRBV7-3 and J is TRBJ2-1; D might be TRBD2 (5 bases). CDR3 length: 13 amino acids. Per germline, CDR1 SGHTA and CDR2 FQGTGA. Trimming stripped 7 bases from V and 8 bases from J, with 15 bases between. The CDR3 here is CASTQLVGHEQFF. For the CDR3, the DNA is TGTGCCAGCACCCAACTAGTAGGTCATGAGCAGTTCTTC.

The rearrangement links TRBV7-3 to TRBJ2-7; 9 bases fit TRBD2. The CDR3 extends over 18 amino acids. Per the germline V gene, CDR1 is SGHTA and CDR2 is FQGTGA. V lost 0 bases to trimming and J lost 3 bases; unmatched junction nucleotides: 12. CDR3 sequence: CASSLTPGFERGDYEQYF. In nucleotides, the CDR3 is TGTGCCAGCAGCTTAACGCCGGGTTTTGAGCGGGGGGACTACGAGCAGTACTTC.

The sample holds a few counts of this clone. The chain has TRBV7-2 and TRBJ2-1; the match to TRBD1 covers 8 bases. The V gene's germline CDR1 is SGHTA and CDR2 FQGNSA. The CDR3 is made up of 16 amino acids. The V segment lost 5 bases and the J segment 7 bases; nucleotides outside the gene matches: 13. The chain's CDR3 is CASSPRTGIGTNEQFF. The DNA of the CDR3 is TGTGCCAGCAGCCCTCGGACAGGGATTGGTACAAATGAGCAGTTCTTC.

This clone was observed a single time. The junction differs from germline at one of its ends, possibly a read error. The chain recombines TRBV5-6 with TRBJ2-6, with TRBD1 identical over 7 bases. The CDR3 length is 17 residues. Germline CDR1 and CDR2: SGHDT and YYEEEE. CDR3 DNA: TGTGCCGGCAGCTTGGAGGCAGGGGGACCTGGGGCCAACGTCCTGACTTTC. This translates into CAGSLEAGGPGANVLTF.

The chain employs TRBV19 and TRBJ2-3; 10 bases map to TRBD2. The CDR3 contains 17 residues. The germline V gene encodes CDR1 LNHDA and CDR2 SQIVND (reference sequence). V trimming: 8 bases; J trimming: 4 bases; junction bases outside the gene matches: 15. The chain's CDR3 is CASHDTPSGRVADTQYF. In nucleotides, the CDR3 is TGTGCCAGTCACGACACCCCAAGCGGGAGGGTGGCAGATACGCAGTATTTT.

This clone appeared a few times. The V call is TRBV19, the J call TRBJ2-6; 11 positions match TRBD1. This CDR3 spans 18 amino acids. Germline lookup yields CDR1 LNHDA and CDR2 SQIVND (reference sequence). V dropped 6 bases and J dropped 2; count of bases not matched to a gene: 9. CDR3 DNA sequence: TGTGCCAGTAGACCCCAGGGACAGGGGGGCACTGGGGCCAACGTCCTGACTTTC. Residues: CASRPQGQGGTGANVLTF.

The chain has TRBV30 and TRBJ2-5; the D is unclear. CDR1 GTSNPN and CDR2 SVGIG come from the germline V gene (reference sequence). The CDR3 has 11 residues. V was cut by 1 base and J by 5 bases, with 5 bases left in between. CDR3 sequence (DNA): TGTGCCTGGAGTGCCGTTGAGACCCAGTACTTC. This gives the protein CAWSAVETQYF.

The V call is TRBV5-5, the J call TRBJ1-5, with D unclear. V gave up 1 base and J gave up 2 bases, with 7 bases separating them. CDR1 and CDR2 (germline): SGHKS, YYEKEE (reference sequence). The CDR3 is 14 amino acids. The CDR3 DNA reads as TGTGCCAGCAGCTTGAATTTCGGCAATCAGCCCCAGCATTTT. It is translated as CASSLNFGNQPQHF.

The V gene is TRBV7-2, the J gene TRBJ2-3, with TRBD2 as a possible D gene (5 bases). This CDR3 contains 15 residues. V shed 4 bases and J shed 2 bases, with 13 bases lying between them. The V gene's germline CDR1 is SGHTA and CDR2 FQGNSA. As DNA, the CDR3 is TGTGCCAGCAGCTGGTGGGAGATCCACACAGATACGCAGTATTTT. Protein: CASSWWEIHTDTQYF.

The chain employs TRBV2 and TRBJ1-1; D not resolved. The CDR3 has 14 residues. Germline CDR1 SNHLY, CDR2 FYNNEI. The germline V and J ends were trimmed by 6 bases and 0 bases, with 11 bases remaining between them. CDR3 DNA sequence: TGTGCCAGCAGCGGTATGACAATGAACACTGAAGCTTTCTTT. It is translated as CASSGMTMNTEAFF. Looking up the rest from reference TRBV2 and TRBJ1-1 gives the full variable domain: EPEVTQTPSHQVTQMGQEVILRCVPISNHLYFYWYRQILGQKVEFLVSFYNNEISEKSEIFDDQFSVERPDGSNFTLKIRSTKLEDSAMYFCASSGMTMNTEAFFGQGTRLTVV.

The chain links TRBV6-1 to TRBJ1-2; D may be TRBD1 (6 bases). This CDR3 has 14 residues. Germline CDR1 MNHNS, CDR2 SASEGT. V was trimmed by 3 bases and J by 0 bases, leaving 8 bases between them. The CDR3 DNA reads TGTGCCAGCAGTGACCGGGACACTAACTATGGCTACACCTTC. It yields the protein CASSDRDTNYGYTF.

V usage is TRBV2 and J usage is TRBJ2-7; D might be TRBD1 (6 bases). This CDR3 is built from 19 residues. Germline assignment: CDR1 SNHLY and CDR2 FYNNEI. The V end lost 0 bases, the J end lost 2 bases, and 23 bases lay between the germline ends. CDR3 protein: CASSEAGLARGPGAYEQYF. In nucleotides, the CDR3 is TGTGCCAGCAGTGAAGCGGGTCTGGCCCGAGGTCCAGGGGCCTACGAGCAGTACTTC. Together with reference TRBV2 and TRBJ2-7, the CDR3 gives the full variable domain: EPEVTQTPSHQVTQMGQEVILRCVPISNHLYFYWYRQILGQKVEFLVSFYNNEISEKSEIFDDQFSVERPDGSNFTLKIRSTKLEDSAMYFCASSEAGLARGPGAYEQYFGPGTRLTVT.

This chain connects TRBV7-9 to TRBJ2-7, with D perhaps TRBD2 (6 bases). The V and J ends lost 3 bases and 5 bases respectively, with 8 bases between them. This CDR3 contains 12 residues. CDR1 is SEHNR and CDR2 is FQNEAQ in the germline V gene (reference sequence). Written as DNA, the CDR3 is TGTGCCAGCAGCTTGACTAGTGACGAGCAGTACTTC. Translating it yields CASSLTSDEQYF.

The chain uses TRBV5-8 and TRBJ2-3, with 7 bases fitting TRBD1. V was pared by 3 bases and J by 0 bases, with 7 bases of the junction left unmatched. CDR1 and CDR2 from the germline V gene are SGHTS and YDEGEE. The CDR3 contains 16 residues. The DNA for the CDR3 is TGTGCCAGCAGCTCGGAAGGGGGCACCAGCACAGATACGCAGTATTTT. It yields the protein CASSSEGGTSTDTQYF.

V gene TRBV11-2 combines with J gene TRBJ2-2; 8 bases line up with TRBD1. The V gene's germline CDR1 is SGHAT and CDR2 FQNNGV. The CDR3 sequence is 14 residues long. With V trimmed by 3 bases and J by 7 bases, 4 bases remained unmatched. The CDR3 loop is CASSFRQGSGELFF. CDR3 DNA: TGTGCCAGCAGCTTTAGACAGGGGAGCGGGGAGCTGTTTTTT.